This note documents a single T cell receptor (beta chain) sequence. What antigen it recognizes has not been identified. No per-base quality is available; no much larger clone lies one base away. The data belong to a study of patients and donors after allogeneic stem cell transplantation (dated by TCRdb to 2020 to 2021). Library preparation was by RT-PCR. TCRdb lists the instrument as NextSeq 550. The raw public reads went through TCRdb reprocessing: fastp at Q25, MiXCR clone calling, in-frame beta chains kept. Records with the same CDR3 protein are collapsed into one entry carrying the most frequent genes and DNA. The sample has 920,000 or so distinct CDR3 sequences on record, roughly 18% of them singletons. The ten largest clonotypes hold 6% of the sample. CDR1 and CDR2, looked up from the germline V gene, are SGHRS and YFSETQ. Spanning cysteine to phenylalanine, the CDR3 consists of 13 amino acids. Just CDR3 DNA is preserved here, 39 bases in frame from base 1. V gives up 4 bases and J gives up 2 bases, and the segment between their germline ends measures 8 bases.

In this chain, TRBV5-1 is recombined with TRBJ2-3, with no confident D gene call. The TCR originated in a human donor who was either an allogeneic HSCT recipient or a stem cell or donor lymphocyte infusion donor (not recorded which). It is not recorded whose cells these are; they may come from a transplant donor. Sequencing was done on a sample of blood, either unsorted or a sorted T cell fraction (not recorded which). This receptor carries the CDR3 CASSPLTTDTQYF. At the DNA level, the sequence is TGCGCCAGCAGCCCACTGACCACAGATACGCAGTATTTT.